This T cell receptor (beta chain) was obtained from a study of T cell changes during pregnancy in multiple sclerosis. Repertoires were generated with immunoSEQ multiplex PCR, while TCRdb's copy carries only in-frame clones and drops some. The data hold around 35,000 clones, with nearly 95% observed a single time. The ends lost 5 bases at V and 2 bases at J; junction bases unmatched: 12. CDR3 length equals 18 residues. Germline V gives CDR1 LNHNV, CDR2 YYDKDF (reference sequence). The table lists this clone with a count of one. The chain employs TRBV15 and TRBJ1-5; TRBD1 matches 10 bases. The source was CD4+ T cells from peripheral blood mononuclear cells, collected in the third trimester of pregnancy. This TCR was recovered from a female donor in good health, enrolled as a control in a pregnancy study. The CDR3: CATSASRTGGVRNQPQHF. The CDR3 DNA reads TGTGCCACCAGCGCATCAAGGACAGGGGGGGTACGCAATCAGCCCCAGCATTTT.